This T cell receptor (beta chain) was sequenced for a study of cytomegalovirus exposure and HLA in healthy donors. Vbeta (60) and Jbeta (13) primers were used in the PCR. TCRdb keeps only in-frame clones here, not all; method: immunoSEQ multiplex PCR. The sample has approximately 160,000 clones; around 66% are singletons. The germline V gene encodes CDR1 SGHDT and CDR2 YYEEEE. CDR3 size: 16 residues. This TCR came from a woman aged 30 to 39 in good health and CMV-seropositive. The sequenced material came from PBMCs. The chain employs TRBV5-6 and TRBJ2-5; 8 bases fit TRBD1. The DNA end favors TRBJ2-7, so the J call may be wrong. The chain's CDR3 is CASSLGGTGKFYEQYF. The CDR3 DNA reads TGTGCCAGCAGCTTGGGGGGGACAGGTAAATTTTACGAGCAGTACTTC.